A selection of T cell receptor beta chains follows, all from one sample in a study of T cell repertoires in cytomegalovirus infection. One entry per CDR3 protein, called by TCRdb with MiXCR from the reads. The profile shows around 450,000 distinct CDR3 sequences, roughly 31% of them singletons. The sequenced sample consisted of PBMCs. All receptors derive from a human donor in good health (CMV status not recorded). Some clones in this sample may be carry-over from other donors' samples. Both conserved end residues are part of each CDR3. The order of the fields is clone size, V gene, D gene, J gene, CDR3 DNA, CDR3 protein. A D gene is named only where the DNA matches it firmly. Expanded clones are given a class, and other clones once, few, many or no size at all.

clone_size: NA; v_call: TRBV10-3; d_call: NA; j_call: TRBJ2-7; cdr3_nt: TGTGCCATCAGTGATGTCTGGACCTACGAGCAGTACTTC; cdr3_aa: CAISDVWTYEQYF
clone_size: few; v_call: TRBV6-5; d_call: NA; j_call: TRBJ1-1; cdr3_nt: TGTGCCAGCAGTAACACCGGTGGAACTGAAGCTTTCTTT; cdr3_aa: CASSNTGGTEAFF
clone_size: NA; v_call: TRBV19; d_call: NA; j_call: TRBJ2-7; cdr3_nt: TGTGCCAGTAGTTTCCTGGGGGGACCTATCTACGAGCAGTACTTC; cdr3_aa: CASSFLGGPIYEQYF
clone_size: NA; v_call: TRBV19; d_call: NA; j_call: TRBJ1-5; cdr3_nt: TGTGCCACCCAGGGGAGGTTTAGCCAGCCCCAGCATTTT; cdr3_aa: CATQGRFSQPQHF
clone_size: few; v_call: TRBV6-2/TRBV6-3; d_call: TRBD2; j_call: TRBJ2-7; cdr3_nt: TGTGCCAGCAGTTTGGGGACTAGCGGGGGGGACGAGCAGTACTTC; cdr3_aa: CASSLGTSGGDEQYF
clone_size: few; v_call: TRBV28; d_call: TRBD1; j_call: TRBJ2-7; cdr3_nt: TGTGCCAGCAGACCCGGACAGGTCTCCTACGAGCAGTACTTC; cdr3_aa: CASRPGQVSYEQYF
clone_size: NA; v_call: TRBV5-4; d_call: NA; j_call: TRBJ2-7; cdr3_nt: TGTGCCAGCAGCTTTTACGCGAGGAGCTCCTACGAGCAGTACTTC; cdr3_aa: CASSFYARSSYEQYF
clone_size: NA; v_call: TRBV6-2/TRBV6-3; d_call: TRBD1; j_call: TRBJ2-2; cdr3_nt: TGTGCCAGCAGGGCCGGGACAGCTAACACCGGGGAGCTGTTTTTT; cdr3_aa: CASRAGTANTGELFF
clone_size: NA; v_call: TRBV6-1; d_call: NA; j_call: TRBJ1-1; cdr3_nt: TGTGCCAGCAGTGAAGTCCATCCGAACACTGAAGCTTTCTTT; cdr3_aa: CASSEVHPNTEAFF
clone_size: many; v_call: TRBV7-9; d_call: NA; j_call: TRBJ1-6; cdr3_nt: TGTGCCAGCAGCTTAGCCGGCTTCGAAACCAATTCACCCCTCCACTTT; cdr3_aa: CASSLAGFETNSPLHF
clone_size: many; v_call: TRBV7-2; d_call: TRBD2; j_call: TRBJ2-1; cdr3_nt: TGTGCCAGCAGCTCCGGAGGGGGACTAGCGGGGCTTGAGCAGTTCTTC; cdr3_aa: CASSSGGGLAGLEQFF
clone_size: few; v_call: TRBV28; d_call: NA; j_call: TRBJ2-4; cdr3_nt: TGTGCCAGCACCCAATCCGGGGGGCTCCTAGCCAAAAACATTCAGTACTTC; cdr3_aa: CASTQSGGLLAKNIQYF
clone_size: few; v_call: TRBV20-1; d_call: TRBD1; j_call: TRBJ1-5; cdr3_nt: TGCAGTGCTAGTCCCCCCGGGACAGGGGGCAGCAATCAGCCCCAGCATTTT; cdr3_aa: CSASPPGTGGSNQPQHF
clone_size: many; v_call: TRBV2; d_call: TRBD1; j_call: TRBJ2-2; cdr3_nt: TGTGCCAGCAAGCAGGGGGATTCGAACACCGGGGAGCTGTTTTTT; cdr3_aa: CASKQGDSNTGELFF
clone_size: NA; v_call: TRBV7-8; d_call: NA; j_call: TRBJ2-7; cdr3_nt: TGTGCCAGCAGCTTAGCCCGGACAGACTACGAGCAGTACTTC; cdr3_aa: CASSLARTDYEQYF
clone_size: many; v_call: TRBV7-8; d_call: NA; j_call: TRBJ2-3; cdr3_nt: TGTGCCAGCAGCCGACAGTTTGCTAGCACAGATACGCAGTATTTT; cdr3_aa: CASSRQFASTDTQYF
clone_size: NA; v_call: TRBV20-1; d_call: NA; j_call: TRBJ2-2; cdr3_nt: TGCAGTGCTAGACAACAGGGCATGAACACCGGGGAGCTGTTTTTT; cdr3_aa: CSARQQGMNTGELFF
clone_size: few; v_call: TRBV6-1; d_call: TRBD2; j_call: TRBJ2-7; cdr3_nt: TGTGCCAGCGCGGGAGGGGAGCCCTACGAGCAGTACTTC; cdr3_aa: CASAGGEPYEQYF
clone_size: NA; v_call: TRBV6-1; d_call: NA; j_call: TRBJ2-3; cdr3_nt: TGTGCCAGCAGTGAACGAGGGAGTGGGGATACGCAGTATTTT; cdr3_aa: CASSERGSGDTQYF
clone_size: NA; v_call: TRBV12-3/TRBV12-4; d_call: NA; j_call: TRBJ2-1; cdr3_nt: TGTGCCAGCAGTTTTTTGGTCAATGAGCCGTTCTTC; cdr3_aa: CASSFLVNEPFF
clone_size: NA; v_call: TRBV3-1; d_call: NA; j_call: TRBJ2-5; cdr3_nt: TGTGCCAGCAGCACACCGGGACAATCGGGAGAGACCCAGTACTTC; cdr3_aa: CASSTPGQSGETQYF
clone_size: few; v_call: TRBV14; d_call: NA; j_call: TRBJ1-6; cdr3_nt: TGTGCCAGCAGCCAATCGCTGAGCCTCTGGAATTCACCCCTCCACTTT; cdr3_aa: CASSQSLSLWNSPLHF
clone_size: NA; v_call: TRBV20-1; d_call: NA; j_call: TRBJ1-6; cdr3_nt: TGCAGTGCTAGCAGCGGGCCGGGGTTAGTTTTCGTCAGGTCCTATAATTCACCCCTCCACTTT; cdr3_aa: CSASSGPGLVFVRSYNSPLHF
clone_size: once; v_call: TRBV2; d_call: NA; j_call: TRBJ2-1; cdr3_nt: TGTGCCAGCACGCCGGACTACAATGAGCAGTTCTTC; cdr3_aa: CASTPDYNEQFF
clone_size: few; v_call: TRBV4-1; d_call: NA; j_call: TRBJ1-4; cdr3_nt: TGCGCCAGCAGCCAAGATATAAGCCGGATTAATGAAAAACTGTTTTTT; cdr3_aa: CASSQDISRINEKLFF
clone_size: few; v_call: TRBV7-6; d_call: NA; j_call: TRBJ2-5; cdr3_nt: TGTGCCACCTACGGGGCTCAAGAGACCCAGTACTTC; cdr3_aa: CATYGAQETQYF
clone_size: few; v_call: TRBV6-5; d_call: NA; j_call: TRBJ1-6; cdr3_nt: TGTGCCAGCAGTTACTCGATTCAGCCTTATAATTCACCCCTCCACTTT; cdr3_aa: CASSYSIQPYNSPLHF
clone_size: many; v_call: TRBV6-1; d_call: TRBD1; j_call: TRBJ2-1; cdr3_nt: TGTGCCAGCAGTGAAGTGACAGGGGCGCTTTTCTACAATGAGCAGTTCTTC; cdr3_aa: CASSEVTGALFYNEQFF
clone_size: many; v_call: TRBV25-1; d_call: TRBD1; j_call: TRBJ1-2; cdr3_nt: TGTGCCAGCACCTCCACAGGGGGTAGAACATCTGGCTACACCTTC; cdr3_aa: CASTSTGGRTSGYTF